This T cell receptor (beta chain) was sequenced during a study of a mutant IDH1 vaccine in newly diagnosed glioma. Turning to the study itself: There were approximately 60% males and roughly 38% females among treated patients, whose mean age was about 38 years. Every participant had undergone radiotherapy, temozolomide, or both before, and most underwent both. Study-wide points: Pseudoprogression seemed unrelated to changes in top peripheral T cell clonotypes.

Using immunoSEQ multiplex PCR, the repertoire was profiled, and TCRdb retains in-frame clones only, with some absent. The table includes approximately 33,000 clones, 75% detected once. V shed 6 bases and J shed 1 base, with 16 bases lying between them. CDR3 length equals 15 residues. Germline CDR1 is SGHNT and CDR2 is YYREEE (reference sequence). This sample's time point: week 47, end of study. It was 300 ug of mutant IDH1 20-mer peptide that made up each vaccine dose, given with topical imiquimod. Each donor presented with a new WHO grade 3 or 4 astrocytoma that tested IDH1-mutant and showed ATRX loss. About this clone itself: Its cognate antigen is unknown.

The chain combines TRBV5-4 with TRBJ2-5; D gene uncertain. This material consisted of PBMCs, taken from a glioma patient whose treatment included an IDH1 peptide vaccine. The TCR was taken from a man between 35 and 55 years old with glioma. CDR3 nucleotides: TGTGCCAGCACCCCCGGTCCGGGCCCCCAAGAGACCCAGTACTTC. This codes for CASTPGPGPQETQYF. Full variable domain (missing parts from reference TRBV5-4 and TRBJ2-5): ETGVTQSPTHLIKTRGQQVTLRCSSQSGHNTVSWYQQALGQGPQFIFQYYREEENGRGNFPPRFSGLQFPNYSSELNVNALELDDSALYLCASTPGPGPQETQYFGPGTRLLVL.